The following is a T cell receptor (beta chain) sequence with its context. The antigen is undetermined. This sample stems from a study of T cell responses to AZD1222 COVID-19 vaccine. Study-level results: Spike as a whole was targeted by vaccine-associated CD4 TCRs, dominant at 160-218 and 743-854. Two doses of AZD1222 preceded a rise in Spike-specific TCR breadth and depth. Donors skewed white British and female; clonal diversity was possibly underestimated.

The V and J ends lost 2 bases and 11 bases respectively, with 18 bases between them. The CDR3 totals 15 residues. Germline V gene sequence: CDR1 KGHSH, CDR2 LQKENI. Sequencing was performed with immunoSEQ multiplex PCR; in TCRdb, only in-frame clones are kept and a portion is missing. The repertoire holds roughly 160,000 clones, with around nine tenths as singletons. The analysis combined second doses at about 4 or about 12 weeks. This clonotype was sampled from an adult who received the AZD1222 COVID-19 vaccine. Material: peripheral blood, obtained 28 days after the second AZD1222 dose. The rearrangement links TRBV18 to TRBJ1-4; D is possibly TRBD1 (5 bases). The DNA of the CDR3 is TGTGCCAGCTCACCATATACAGGTGACTCCAGGAAACTGTTTTTT. Its translation is CASSPYTGDSRKLFF.